The entry below describes one T cell receptor (beta chain). This specimen belongs to a study of blood T cell repertoires in COVID-19. Overall study: Italy, Spain and the United States were the sources of the convalescent and acute COVID-19 samples.

V lost 6 bases and J lost 2, with 10 bases in between. Looked up from germline, CDR1 is SQVTM and CDR2 is ANQGSEA. This CDR3 is 12 amino acids long. In the source study's methods: Reference gene primers were amplified, and this amplification served to estimate nucleated cell counts. Here immunoSEQ multiplex PCR was the method, and the copy in TCRdb shows in-frame clones only, minus some. V, J and clone size derive from that table, while D and trimming were established from the DNA sequence. The profile shows hundreds of thousands of clones, 85% to 90% of them singletons. Cohort allocation depended upon clinical history that participants reported. Participants classified as exposed had met a COVID-19 case within 2 weeks before study entry.

What was sequenced was PBMCs or T cells enriched from blood (not recorded which). The chain recombines TRBV29-1 with TRBJ2-5, with D perhaps TRBD2 (6 bases). This TCR was recovered from a man aged 50-60 years who had been exposed to COVID-19. The CDR3 bases are TGCAGCGTGGGAGGAGCGCAAGAGACCCAGTACTTC. Translating it yields CSVGGAQETQYF.